These T cell receptor beta chains were read from a single sample in a study of chemoradiotherapy in HPV16-positive cancers. Sequencing was performed with immunoSEQ multiplex PCR; in TCRdb, only in-frame clones are kept and a portion is missing. This sample yields approximately 1,100 clones, of which 81% are seen a single time; 5.9% belongs to the top ten. This specimen consisted of tumor tissue, obtained from a patient who underwent chemoradiotherapy. Receptors were obtained from a human donor with HPV-associated anogenital cancer. Each CDR3 is given with its conserved first and last residue. The order of the fields is J gene, clone size, D gene, V gene, CDR3 length, CDR3 DNA, CDR3 protein. The D gene is left open where the match is weak. Clone size is given for some rows only: seen once, a few or many times, or a class if the clone is expanded.

>TRBJ1-1|few|NA|TRBV9|13
TGTGCCAGCAGCGTAGATCCAGGCTTTGAAGCTTTCTTT
CASSVDPGFEAFF
>TRBJ2-7|once|NA|TRBV6-5|13
TGTGCCAGCAGTATTGGGCCCTGGGGAGAGCAGTACTTC
CASSIGPWGEQYF
>TRBJ1-2|NA|NA|TRBV9|14
TGTGCCAGCTGCAGCTCAAGAAAGACCTATGGCTACACCTTC
CASCSSRKTYGYTF
>TRBJ2-5|NA|NA|TRBV4-1|13
TGCGCCAGCAGCCAACTCCTCCGTGAGACCCAGTACTTC
CASSQLLRETQYF
>TRBJ1-1|NA|NA|TRBV19|14
TGTGCCAGTAGAAAGTTGGACGGGAACACTGAAGCTTTCTTT
CASRKLDGNTEAFF
>TRBJ1-1|NA|NA|TRBV25-1|15
TGTGCCAGCAGTGAGTCCGGGGGGGGTTTTACTGAAGCTTTCTTT
CASSESGGGFTEAFF
>TRBJ2-3|NA|TRBD2|TRBV28|23
TGTGCCAGCAGTTTATTCTCCCCCCTCGAGCCGGGACTAGCGGGAGTGGCAACAGATACGCAGTATTTT
CASSLFSPLEPGLAGVATDTQYF
>TRBJ2-1|NA|TRBD2|TRBV11-2|16
TGTGCCAGCAGCTTATTCCTAGCGGGGGGTGGCTATGAGCAGTTCTTC
CASSLFLAGGGYEQFF
>TRBJ2-5|once|TRBD1|TRBV6-6|13
TGTGCCAGCAGTACGGGACAGACGGAGACCCAGTACTTC
CASSTGQTETQYF
>TRBJ1-3|NA|NA|TRBV6-1|14
TGTGCCAGCAGTGACGGACATGGGGGAAACACCATATATTTT
CASSDGHGGNTIYF
>TRBJ2-7|NA|NA|TRBV5-6|16
TGTGCCAGCAGCTTGTTGGGACTCACCATTGCCTACGAGCAGTACTTC
CASSLLGLTIAYEQYF
>TRBJ2-7|NA|TRBD2|TRBV6-5|15
TGTGCCAGCAGTTACGGTTGGACTAGCCCCTCTGAGCAGTACTTC
CASSYGWTSPSEQYF
>TRBJ1-2|NA|TRBD1|TRBV5-4|15
TGTGCCAGCAGCTCCCCGGGACAGGGGAACTATGGCTACACCTTC
CASSSPGQGNYGYTF
>TRBJ2-5|once|NA|TRBV7-2|13
TGTGCCAGCAGCTTAAGCTGGCAAGAGACCCAGTACTTC
CASSLSWQETQYF
>TRBJ2-3|NA|NA|TRBV5-1|16
TGCGCCAGCAGCTCGACCGGAGGAGGACGCACAGATACGCAGTATTTT
CASSSTGGGRTDTQYF
>TRBJ2-1|NA|NA|TRBV11-2|15
TGTGCCAGCAGCTTAAATGCGGGCTCCTACAATGAGCAGTTCTTC
CASSLNAGSYNEQFF
>TRBJ1-1|NA|NA|TRBV7-3|13
TGTGCCAGCAGCCCCCGCCACAGGGCTGAAGCTTTCTTT
CASSPRHRAEAFF
>TRBJ2-2|NA|NA|TRBV19|13
TGTGCCAGTAGTATAGGGGGGACCGGGGAGCTGTTTTTT
CASSIGGTGELFF
>TRBJ2-5|NA|TRBD1|TRBV27|15
TGTGCCAGCAGGCCCGGGACAGGTTTCTGGGAGACCCAGTACTTC
CASRPGTGFWETQYF
>TRBJ2-3|NA|NA|TRBV5-1|15
TGCGCCAGCAGCGGATGGACTCCGGGCACAGATACGCAGTATTTT
CASSGWTPGTDTQYF
>TRBJ1-1|NA|NA|TRBV19|14
TGTGCCAGTACGCGAGTCGCCCCGAACACTGAAGCTTTCTTT
CASTRVAPNTEAFF
>TRBJ1-2|once|TRBD1|TRBV5-6|13
TGTGCCAGCAGCTTGCAGGGGGTAGTCGGCTACACCTTC
CASSLQGVVGYTF